This T cell receptor beta chain was documented in a study of T cells after yellow fever vaccination. 5'RACE template switching added a universal primer site and UMIs to TCR cDNA. MiXCR was run by TCRdb on the 5' RACE reads, yielding one entry per CDR3 protein. The sample has a few hundred thousand distinct CDR3 sequences, about 5.2% seen once. The CDR3 loop spans 13 amino acids. Between the trimmed V and J ends, which lost 5 bases and 4 bases, there was a span of 11 bases. CDR1 and CDR2 (germline): SNHLY, FYNNEI. Findings and caveats of the study: Sorted repertoires could include abundant contaminating clonotypes from bulk cells.

This clonotype has just a few counts. Its target is not known. V and J are TRBV2 and TRBJ1-2; perhaps TRBD1 as D (6 bases). The sequence came from a man younger than 30 who received the YFV17D yellow fever vaccine. Sequenced material: CD4+ T cells sorted from PBMCs, taken on the day of the yellow fever booster vaccination. In nucleotides, the CDR3 is TGTGCCAGCAGTAACAGGGCCATCTATGGCTACACCTTC. Translating gives CASSNRAIYGYTF.